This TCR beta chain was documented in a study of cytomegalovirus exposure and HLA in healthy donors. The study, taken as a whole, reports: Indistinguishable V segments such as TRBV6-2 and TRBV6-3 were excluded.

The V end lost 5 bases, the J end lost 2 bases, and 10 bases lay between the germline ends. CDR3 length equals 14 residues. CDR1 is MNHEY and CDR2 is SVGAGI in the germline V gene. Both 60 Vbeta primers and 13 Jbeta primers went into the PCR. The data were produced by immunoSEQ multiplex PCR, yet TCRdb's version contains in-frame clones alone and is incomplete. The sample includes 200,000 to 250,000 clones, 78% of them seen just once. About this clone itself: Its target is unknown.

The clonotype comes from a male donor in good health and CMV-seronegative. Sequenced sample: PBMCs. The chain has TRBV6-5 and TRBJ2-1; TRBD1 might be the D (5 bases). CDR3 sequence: CASSPGQTYNEQFF. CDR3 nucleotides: TGTGCCAGCAGTCCAGGGCAAACCTACAATGAGCAGTTCTTC.